The 17 T cell receptor beta chains below come from one sample, sequenced in a study of T cells in Graves' hyperthyroidism and ophthalmopathy. The TCR beta CDR3 regions underwent amplification using RNA transcripts as the source. Researchers ran a first-round RT-PCR on the TCR CDR3 using the HTBI primer set. TCRdb independently ran MiXCR on the multiplex PCR reads; one entry per CDR3 protein. The sample lists 560,000 or so distinct CDR3 sequences; about 20% were seen once. The sample taken for sequencing was blood. Source of these receptors: a man between 35 and 55 years old with Graves' ophthalmopathy.

A few counts support this clonotype. The rearrangement uses TRBV7-3 and TRBJ2-2; D is unresolved. Trimming removed 1 base from V and 3 bases from J, with 3 bases in between. CDR3 length equals 13 residues. The germline V gene has CDR1 SGHTA and CDR2 FQGTGA. CDR3: CASSLMHTGELFF. The CDR3 DNA follows: TGTGCCAGCAGCTTAATGCACACCGGGGAGCTGTTTTTT.

This clonotype was picked up a small number of times. The gene calls are TRBV7-3 and TRBJ2-3, with 8 bases lining up with TRBD1. CDR3 length: 16 amino acids. With V trimmed by 4 bases and J by 0 bases, 6 bases remained unmatched. CDR1 is SGHTA, CDR2 FQGTGA, per germline. The DNA of the CDR3 is TGTGCCAGCAGCTCCAACAGGGGGGCTAGCACAGATACGCAGTATTTT. Protein sequence: CASSSNRGASTDTQYF.

This clonotype was found many times. The chain couples TRBV5-1 to TRBJ2-1; 9 positions match TRBD2. CDR1 is SGHRS, CDR2 YFSETQ, per germline. V lost 3 bases to trimming and J lost 9 bases; unmatched junction nucleotides: 10. The CDR3 covers 15 residues. The DNA of the CDR3 is TGCGCCAGCAGCTCCGGCAGCGGGAGGTCTATTGAGCAGTTCTTC. Its protein product is CASSSGSGRSIEQFF.

This clonotype was observed a handful of times. The genes are TRBV2 and TRBJ2-6; maybe TRBD1 (6 bases). V was trimmed by 7 bases and J by 3 bases, leaving 13 bases between them. The V gene's germline CDR1 is SNHLY and CDR2 FYNNEI. CDR3 length: 15 residues. CDR3 coding DNA: TGTGCCAGCACCCGAAGGGGGTTTGGGGCCAACGTCCTGACTTTC. Its translation: CASTRRGFGANVLTF.

This clonotype occurred a few times. This rearrangement joins TRBV5-1 to TRBJ1-5; D might be TRBD1 (6 bases). The CDR3 runs to 15 residues. CDR1 and CDR2 (germline): SGHRS, YFSETQ. The V end was cut by 4 bases, the J end by 0 bases, with 11 bases between. Here the CDR3 reads CASSKQGGSNQPQHF. The CDR3 DNA sequence: TGCGCCAGCAGCAAACAGGGCGGTAGCAATCAGCCCCAGCATTTT. Based on the CDR3 plus reference TRBV5-1 and TRBJ1-5, the full variable domain is KAGVTQTPRYLIKTRGQQVTLSCSPISGHRSVSWYQQTPGQGLQFLFEYFSETQRNKGNFPGRFSGRQFSNSRSEMNVSTLELGDSALYLCASSKQGGSNQPQHFGDGTRLSIL.

This clonotype has more than one count but fewer than ten. The rearrangement links TRBV29-1 to TRBJ2-3, with 7 positions matching TRBD2. Looked up from germline, CDR1 is SQVTM and CDR2 is ANQGSEA. The CDR3 length is 13 residues. V lost 5 bases to trimming and J lost 4 bases; unmatched junction nucleotides: 6. CDR3 bases: TGCAGCGTTCGGACTAGTATAGCAGATACGCAGTATTTT. Translated, it gives CSVRTSIADTQYF.

A few counts support this clonotype. The chain carries TRBV28 and TRBJ2-2; D is tentatively TRBD1 or TRBD2 (5 bases each). Germline values: CDR1 MDHEN, CDR2 SYDVKM. There are 14 residues in the CDR3. Trimming cost V 3 bases and J 5 bases, with 10 bases left between them. The CDR3 region is CASSLRGGTGELFF. The CDR3 nucleotides are TGTGCCAGCAGTTTGAGGGGTGGGACCGGGGAGCTGTTTTTT.

This clonotype appeared many times. This rearrangement joins TRBV2 to TRBJ2-7; D is unresolved. The CDR3 loop spans 12 amino acids. The V end was cut by 7 bases, the J end by 5 bases, with 12 bases between. Germline-derived CDR1 and CDR2 are SNHLY and FYNNEI. Written as DNA, the CDR3 is TGTGCCAGCACTATAATTGTGCACGAGCAGTACTTC. Protein: CASTIIVHEQYF.

The J gene is TRBJ2-7, the V gene TRBV5-4, with TRBD2 matching over 13 bases. This CDR3 region has 16 residues. The J segment lost 6 bases and the V segment lost 3 bases, leaving 9 bases of the junction unmatched. Germline lookup yields CDR1 SGHNT and CDR2 YYREEE (reference sequence). CDR3 in DNA: TGTGCCAGCAGCTCCGGACTAGCGGGAGATCCGGTCGAGCAGTACTTC. Protein: CASSSGLAGDPVEQYF. Full variable domain (rest looked up from reference TRBV5-4 and TRBJ2-7): ETGVTQSPTHLIKTRGQQVTLRCSSQSGHNTVSWYQQALGQGPQFIFQYYREEENGRGNFPPRFSGLQFPNYSSELNVNALELDDSALYLCASSSGLAGDPVEQYFGPGTRLTVT.

This clonotype was observed a handful of times. V is TRBV29-1 and J is TRBJ2-5; D unresolved. In germline, CDR1 is SQVTM, CDR2 ANQGSEA. The CDR3 spans 14 residues. With 4 bases removed from V and 2 bases from J, the gap between germline ends came to 14 bases. CDR3: CSVGPARPQETQYF. The CDR3 nucleotides are TGCAGCGTTGGACCGGCTAGACCACAAGAGACCCAGTACTTC.

This clonotype was seen a single time. One junction end does not reproduce the germline sequence, and a read error may be involved. The chain has TRBV5-8 and TRBJ1-5; D is possibly TRBD1 (6 bases). Germline V lookup: CDR1 SGHTS, CDR2 YDEGEE. The CDR3 is made up of 14 amino acids. The CDR3 DNA sequence: TGCGCCAGCAGCTTTGGGCAGGGGAGTCAGCCCCAGCATTTT. As protein: CASSFGQGSQPQHF. Complete variable domain (other parts from reference TRBV5-8 and TRBJ1-5): EAGVTQSPTHLIKTRGQQATLRCSPISGHTSVYWYQQALGLGLQFLLWYDEGEERNRGNFPPRFSGRQFPNYSSELNVNALELEDSALYLCASSFGQGSQPQHFGDGTRLSIL.

The V and J genes are TRBV18 and TRBJ2-3; 9 bases agree with TRBD1. The germline gives CDR1 KGHSH, CDR2 LQKENI. The J segment lost 5 bases and the V segment lost 2 bases, leaving 2 bases of the junction unmatched. The CDR3 has 14 amino acids. This CDR3 is CASSPDRGIDTQYF. Here the CDR3 DNA reads TGTGCCAGCTCACCAGACAGGGGGATAGATACGCAGTATTTT.

This sequence joins TRBV7-2 and TRBJ2-3; no definite D call. V dropped 10 bases and J dropped 2 bases, with 16 bases sitting between them. From germline, CDR1 is SGHTA and CDR2 FQGNSA. The CDR3 covers 14 residues. CDR3 DNA: TGTGCCACTACTTCCTCCCAGACCACAGATACGCAGTATTTT. Its protein is CATTSSQTTDTQYF.

The chain joins TRBV2 to TRBJ2-1; D unclear. CDR1 and CDR2 from the germline V gene are SNHLY and FYNNEI. CDR3 length equals 13 residues. Between the trimmed V and J ends, which lost 0 bases and 7 bases, there was a span of 7 bases. CDR3 nucleotide sequence: TGTGCCAGCAGTGAAGCGCAGAGGAATGAGCAGTTCTTC. It codes for CASSEAQRNEQFF.

The gene calls are TRBV10-3 and TRBJ2-3; 7 nucleotides line up with TRBD1. This CDR3 is built from 15 residues. In germline, CDR1 is ENHRY, CDR2 SYGVKD. V shed 6 bases and J 3 bases; nucleotides not matched to a gene: 9. In DNA form, the CDR3 reads TGTGCCATCAGCGGGGACAGCGCAGGGACAGATACGCAGTATTTT. This gives the protein CAISGDSAGTDTQYF.

Notes on this clonotype: One junction end disagrees with the germline gene, perhaps due to a read error. This sequence joins TRBV7-2 and TRBJ2-3, with 7 nucleotides matching TRBD2. CDR1 is SGHTA, CDR2 FQGNSA, per germline. The CDR3 contains 16 residues. CDR3 coding DNA: TGTGCCAGCAGCCCAGAGAGACTAGCACTGACAGATGCGCAGTATTTC. Translating it yields CASSPERLALTDAQYF. Based on the CDR3 plus reference TRBV7-2 and TRBJ2-3, the full variable domain is GAGVSQSPSNKVTEKGKDVELRCDPISGHTALYWYRQSLGQGLEFLIYFQGNSAPDKSGLPSDRFSAERTGGSVSTLTIQRTQQEDSAVYLCASSPERLALTDAQYFGPGTRLTVL.

The CDR3 here is CASSASGLGYEQFF. CDR3 DNA sequence: TGTGCCAGTAGTGCTTCGGGACTGGGCTACGAGCAGTTCTTC. This sequence joins TRBV19 and TRBJ2-7; D possibly corresponds to TRBD2 (6 bases). The closer fit of TRBJ2-1 to the DNA end suggests the J call may be wrong. Germline V lookup: CDR1 LNHDA, CDR2 SQIVND (reference sequence). The CDR3 extends over 14 amino acids.